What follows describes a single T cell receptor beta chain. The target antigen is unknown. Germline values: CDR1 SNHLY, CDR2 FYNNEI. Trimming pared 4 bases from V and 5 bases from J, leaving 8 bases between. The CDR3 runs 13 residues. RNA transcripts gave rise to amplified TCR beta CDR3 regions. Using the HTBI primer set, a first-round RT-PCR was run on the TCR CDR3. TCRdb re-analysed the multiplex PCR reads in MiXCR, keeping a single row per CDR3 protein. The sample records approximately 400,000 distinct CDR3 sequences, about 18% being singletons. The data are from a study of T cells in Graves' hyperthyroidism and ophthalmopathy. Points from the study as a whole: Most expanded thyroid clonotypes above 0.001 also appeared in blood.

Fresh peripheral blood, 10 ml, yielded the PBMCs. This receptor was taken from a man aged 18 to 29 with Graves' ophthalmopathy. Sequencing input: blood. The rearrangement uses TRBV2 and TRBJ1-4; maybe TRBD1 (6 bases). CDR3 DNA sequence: TGTGCCAGCAGTGGGACAGAGAATGAAAAACTGTTTTTT. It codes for CASSGTENEKLFF.